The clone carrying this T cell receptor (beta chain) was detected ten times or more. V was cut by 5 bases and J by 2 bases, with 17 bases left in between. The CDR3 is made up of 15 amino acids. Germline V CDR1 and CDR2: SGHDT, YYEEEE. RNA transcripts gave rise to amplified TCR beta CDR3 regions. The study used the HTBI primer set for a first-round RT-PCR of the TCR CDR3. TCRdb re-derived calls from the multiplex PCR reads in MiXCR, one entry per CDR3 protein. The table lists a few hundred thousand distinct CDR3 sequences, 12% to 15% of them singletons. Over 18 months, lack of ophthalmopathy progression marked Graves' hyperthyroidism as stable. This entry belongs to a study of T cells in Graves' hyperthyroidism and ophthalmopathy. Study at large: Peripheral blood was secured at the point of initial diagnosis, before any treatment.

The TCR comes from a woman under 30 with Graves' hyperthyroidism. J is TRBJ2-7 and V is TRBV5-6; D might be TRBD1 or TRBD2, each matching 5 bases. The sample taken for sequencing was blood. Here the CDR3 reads CASSRAGTEAYEQYF. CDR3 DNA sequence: TGTGCCAGCAGTCGGGCCGGGACGGAAGCCTACGAGCAGTACTTC.